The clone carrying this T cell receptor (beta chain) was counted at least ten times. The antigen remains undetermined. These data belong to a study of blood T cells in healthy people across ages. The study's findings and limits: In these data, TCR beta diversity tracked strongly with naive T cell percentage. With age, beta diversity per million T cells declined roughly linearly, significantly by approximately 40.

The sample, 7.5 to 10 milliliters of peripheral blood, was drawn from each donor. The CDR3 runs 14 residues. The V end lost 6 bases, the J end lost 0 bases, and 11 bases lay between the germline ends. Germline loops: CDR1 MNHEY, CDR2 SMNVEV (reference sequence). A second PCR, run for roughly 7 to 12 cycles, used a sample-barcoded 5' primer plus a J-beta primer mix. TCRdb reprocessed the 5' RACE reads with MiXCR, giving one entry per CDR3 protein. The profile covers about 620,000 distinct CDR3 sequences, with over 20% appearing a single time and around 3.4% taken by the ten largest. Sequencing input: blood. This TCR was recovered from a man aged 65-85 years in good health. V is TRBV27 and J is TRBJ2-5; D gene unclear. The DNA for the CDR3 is TGTGCCAGCAGAGAGAACTTTTACCAAGAGACCCAGTACTTC. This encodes CASRENFYQETQYF.